Below are 30 T cell receptor beta chains sequenced from a single sample in a study of blood T cell repertoires in COVID-19. Sequencing used immunoSEQ multiplex PCR; TCRdb keeps in-frame clones, though not all of them. Among about 280,000 clones listed, approximately 90% were seen once. The specimen was PBMCs or T cells enriched from blood (not recorded which). All receptors derive from a woman aged 40-49 years who had recovered from COVID-19.

The V call is TRBV13, the J call TRBJ1-4, with 11 bases fitting TRBD1. CDR1 PRHDT and CDR2 FYEKMQ come from the germline V gene (reference sequence). CDR3 size: 15 residues. With V trimmed by 5 bases and J by 8 bases, 7 bases remained unmatched. CDR3 protein: CASSITGTGGEKLFF. The CDR3 nucleotides read TGTGCCAGCAGCATTACTGGGACAGGGGGAGAAAAACTGTTTTTT.

CDR3 protein: CASTIAGVRTDTQYF. The DNA of the CDR3 is TGTGCCAGTACCATAGCGGGAGTTAGGACAGATACGCAGTATTTT. J is TRBJ2-3 and V is TRBV19, with 9 bases aligning to TRBD2. Germline CDR1 LNHDA, CDR2 SQIVND (reference sequence). The junction had 8 bases not matched to a gene; V was cut back by 7 bases and J by 3 bases. The CDR3 covers 15 residues. The entire variable domain, with the rest obtained from reference TRBV19 and TRBJ2-3, is as follows: DGGITQSPKYLFRKEGQNVTLSCEQNLNHDAMYWYRQDPGQGLRLIYYSQIVNDFQKGDIAEGYSVSREKKESFPLTVTSAQKNPTAFYLCASTIAGVRTDTQYFGPGTRLTVL.

This chain uses TRBV18 with TRBJ1-5, with 9 bases aligning to TRBD1. This CDR3 is 16 amino acids long. Germline V gene sequence: CDR1 KGHSH, CDR2 LQKENI. With 5 bases clipped from V and 0 bases from J, the junction kept 5 bases outside the gene matches. The CDR3 sequence is CASSAGTGTSNQPQHF. The CDR3 DNA follows: TGTGCCAGCTCAGCCGGGACAGGGACTAGCAATCAGCCCCAGCATTTT.

J is TRBJ1-2 and V is TRBV5-6; the D gene is possibly TRBD1 (6 bases). Between the trimmed V and J ends, which lost 0 bases and 6 bases, there was a span of 9 bases. The CDR3 runs to 13 residues. The germline gives CDR1 SGHDT, CDR2 YYEEEE. The CDR3 DNA sequence: TGTGCCAGCAGCTTGGACAGGGCTGATGGCTACACCTTC. Translation gives CASSLDRADGYTF.

V usage is TRBV7-2 and J usage is TRBJ2-2; 12 bases match TRBD2. The germline V gene has CDR1 SGHTA and CDR2 FQGNSA. The trim removed 6 bases at V and 4 bases at J, leaving 12 bases unmatched. The CDR3 spans 18 residues. In DNA, the CDR3 is TGTGCCAGCAGGAATAAGGCTAGCGGGAGGGCCAGCACCGGGGAGCTGTTTTTT. Its translation: CASRNKASGRASTGELFF. Together with reference TRBV7-2 and TRBJ2-2, the CDR3 gives the full variable domain: GAGVSQSPSNKVTEKGKDVELRCDPISGHTALYWYRQSLGQGLEFLIYFQGNSAPDKSGLPSDRFSAERTGGSVSTLTIQRTQQEDSAVYLCASRNKASGRASTGELFFGEGSRLTVL.

The chain carries TRBV28 and TRBJ1-2; D unclear. Germline loops: CDR1 MDHEN, CDR2 SYDVKM. V was pared by 5 bases and J by 6 bases, with 10 bases between. This CDR3 has 12 amino acids. CDR3 sequence (DNA): TGTGCCAGCAGTCCCCGGGTGGATGGCTACACCTTC. Encoded protein: CASSPRVDGYTF.

V and J are TRBV29-1 and TRBJ2-7, with TRBD2 identical over 12 bases. The CDR3 runs to 15 residues. With V trimmed by 3 bases and J by 2 bases, 5 bases remained unmatched. Germline CDR1 and CDR2: SQVTM and ANQGSEA. CDR3 protein: CSVEGLAGGTYEQYF. CDR3 nucleotides: TGCAGCGTTGAGGGTCTAGCGGGAGGGACCTACGAGCAGTACTTC.

The gene calls are TRBV28 and TRBJ2-7, with 11 nucleotides matching TRBD2. J lost 5 bases, V lost 3 bases, and 9 bases had no gene match. This CDR3 region has 16 residues. Germline CDR1 and CDR2: MDHEN and SYDVKM. The CDR3 is CASSFNSGRAWDEQYF. The CDR3 DNA sequence: TGTGCCAGCAGTTTTAATAGCGGGAGGGCCTGGGACGAGCAGTACTTC.

There are a few counts of this clone. The chain combines TRBV2 with TRBJ1-5; TRBD1 matches 7 bases. This CDR3 contains 14 residues. V shed 8 bases and J 6 bases; nucleotides not matched to a gene: 10. Germline-derived CDR1 and CDR2 are SNHLY and FYNNEI. CDR3 residues: CASREQGIGQPQHF. The CDR3 coding sequence is TGTGCCAGCCGAGAACAGGGGATAGGTCAGCCCCAGCATTTT.

This clone was observed a handful of times. Other DNA sequences within the sample encode an identical CDR3. J is TRBJ2-7 and V is TRBV6-2 or TRBV6-3; TRBD2 matches at 13 bases. The germline CDR1 and CDR2 sequences are MNHEY and SVGEGT. This CDR3 region has 15 residues. With V trimmed by 5 bases and J by 3 bases, 4 bases remained unmatched. DNA of the CDR3: TGTGCCAGCAGTCCGGGACTAGCGGGAAGCTACGAGCAGTACTTC. Amino acids: CASSPGLAGSYEQYF.

This sequence joins TRBV11-2 and TRBJ2-7; possible D gene TRBD1, 5 bases. In germline, CDR1 is SGHAT, CDR2 FQNNGV. With 2 bases removed from V and 3 bases from J, the gap between germline ends came to 11 bases. This CDR3 is 14 amino acids long. This CDR3 reads CASSLQGNSYEQYF. CDR3 DNA: TGTGCCAGCAGCTTACAGGGAAATAGCTACGAGCAGTACTTC.

This clone was seen once. The chain combines TRBV28 with TRBJ2-1, with TRBD1 matching over 12 bases. The germline CDR1 and CDR2 sequences are MDHEN and SYDVKM. The CDR3 loop spans 17 amino acids. The trim removed 3 bases at V and 6 bases at J, leaving 9 bases unmatched. CDR3 sequence (DNA): TGTGCCAGCAGTTTGTTACCGGGACAGGGGGCGGTCAATGAGCAGTTCTTC. Protein product: CASSLLPGQGAVNEQFF.

The V gene is TRBV6-5, the J gene TRBJ1-1; no clear D. The V end was cut by 4 bases, the J end by 0 bases, with 9 bases between. Germline CDR1 reads MNHEY; CDR2 reads SVGAGI. This CDR3 contains 14 residues. The CDR3 DNA is TGTGCCAGCAGTTCACAGATAATGAACACTGAAGCTTTCTTT. This translates into CASSSQIMNTEAFF.

The chain joins TRBV27 to TRBJ2-5; TRBD2 agrees at 10 bases. The V gene end was trimmed by 0 bases and the J gene end by 0 bases; junction bases not matched to a gene: 1. Germline loops: CDR1 MNHEY, CDR2 SMNVEV (reference sequence). This CDR3 is 16 amino acids long. This chain's CDR3 is CASSLSTSGYQETQYF. The CDR3 nucleotides are TGTGCCAGCAGTTTATCGACTAGCGGGTACCAAGAGACCCAGTACTTC.

The V gene is TRBV7-2, the J gene TRBJ1-2; 7 bases are a match to TRBD1. Per germline, CDR1 SGHTA and CDR2 FQGNSA. The CDR3 has 14 amino acids. With V trimmed by 0 bases and J by 7 bases, 5 bases remained unmatched. The CDR3 sequence: CASSLAGGGSGYTF. The CDR3 DNA follows: TGTGCCAGCAGCTTAGCAGGGGGCGGATCTGGCTACACCTTC.

Only one count was recorded for this clone. The chain is built from TRBV28 and TRBJ1-1; 11 bases line up with TRBD1. CDR1 MDHEN and CDR2 SYDVKM come from the germline V gene. Trimming took 5 bases from V and 6 from J; bases not matched to a gene: 8. The CDR3 contains 15 residues. In DNA, the CDR3 is TGTGCCAGCAGTCTGCGGACAGGGGGCGCATCTGAAGCTTTCTTT. Translated: CASSLRTGGASEAFF.

The rearrangement links TRBV11-2 to TRBJ2-1, with 15 bases that match TRBD2. Germline values: CDR1 SGHAT, CDR2 FQNNGV. Trimming cost V 4 bases and J 1 base; bases outside gene matches: 5. The CDR3 has 18 amino acids. CDR3 coding DNA: TGTGCCAGCAGCTCCGGTGGGACTAGCGGGAGGTCCTACAATGAGCAGTTCTTC. This translates into CASSSGGTSGRSYNEQFF.

The chain has TRBV14 and TRBJ1-1, with D unresolved. Germline V CDR1 and CDR2: SGHDN, FVKESK. The CDR3 totals 17 residues. V was pared by 1 base and J by 0 bases, with 15 bases between. CDR3 DNA: TGTGCCAGCAGCCAAGTCACCCCTGCGATCATGAACACTGAAGCTTTCTTT. It translates to CASSQVTPAIMNTEAFF.

The gene calls are TRBV7-2 and TRBJ2-3; no reliable D call. CDR3 length: 12 residues. V lost 3 bases and J 10 bases, leaving 11 bases between the germline ends. The V gene's germline CDR1 is SGHTA and CDR2 FQGNSA. CDR3 nucleotide sequence: TGTGCCAGCAGCTTCGGTCCTCGGGCGCAGTATTTT. Residues: CASSFGPRAQYF. The whole variable domain, remainder taken from reference TRBV7-2 and TRBJ2-3, is GAGVSQSPSNKVTEKGKDVELRCDPISGHTALYWYRQSLGQGLEFLIYFQGNSAPDKSGLPSDRFSAERTGGSVSTLTIQRTQQEDSAVYLCASSFGPRAQYFGPGTRLTVL.

The chain recombines TRBV6-2 or TRBV6-3 with TRBJ1-5; possibly TRBD1 for D (5 bases). CDR1 is MNHEY, CDR2 SVGEGT, per germline. Trimming removed 6 bases from V and 1 base from J, with 13 bases in between. The CDR3 is 15 residues long. The CDR3 reads CASSITGASNQPQHF. Written as DNA, the CDR3 is TGTGCCAGCAGCATAACAGGAGCGAGCAATCAGCCCCAGCATTTT.

The V gene is TRBV7-3, the J gene TRBJ2-1; 7 nucleotides match TRBD1. The germline V gene encodes CDR1 SGHTA and CDR2 FQGTGA. J was trimmed by 10 bases and V by 2 bases; bases with no gene match: 5. This CDR3 comprises 13 residues. The CDR3 sequence: CASSLGTAREQFF. The CDR3 region has the DNA TGTGCCAGCAGCTTAGGGACAGCCCGGGAGCAGTTCTTC.

The V and J genes are TRBV2 and TRBJ2-7, with TRBD1 matching over 7 bases. Per the germline V gene, CDR1 is SNHLY and CDR2 is FYNNEI. This CDR3 spans 14 amino acids. The ends lost 4 bases at V and 3 bases at J; junction bases unmatched: 6. The CDR3 DNA reads as TGTGCCAGCAGTGGGGCGAGACAGGGCTACGAGCAGTACTTC. This codes for CASSGARQGYEQYF.

This clone was found once. V gene TRBV3-1 (or the pseudogene TRBV3-2) combines with J gene TRBJ2-1; TRBD1 might be the D (7 bases). Per germline, CDR1 LGHDT and CDR2 YNNKEL (reference sequence). V was clipped by 6 bases and J by 9 bases, with 18 bases between them. This CDR3 has 14 residues. CDR3 sequence reads: CASSYRGGRGEQFF. In DNA form, the CDR3 reads TGTGCCAGCAGTTACAGGGGAGGAAGGGGTGAGCAGTTCTTC.

J is TRBJ2-1 and V is TRBV7-9; D might be TRBD2 (5 bases). Trimming removed 3 bases at V and 0 bases at J, with 9 bases between. The CDR3 runs to 15 residues. CDR1 is SEHNR and CDR2 is FQNEAQ in the germline V gene (reference sequence). CDR3: CASSFGIASYNEQFF. DNA for the CDR3: TGTGCCAGCAGCTTCGGGATCGCCTCCTACAATGAGCAGTTCTTC.

Only a few counts were recorded for this clone. The CDR3 loop is CATSSRFNYNEQFF. The DNA of the CDR3 is TGTGCCACCAGCAGTCGGTTCAACTACAATGAGCAGTTCTTC. The chain has TRBV15 and TRBJ2-1, with D uncertain. The CDR3 covers 14 residues. Germline V CDR1 and CDR2: LNHNV, YYDKDF (reference sequence). V was pared by 3 bases and J by 3 bases, with 9 bases between.

The CDR3 DNA reads TGTGCCAGCAGCCCAAGGACAGGGATTAACTATGGCTACACCTTC. It encodes CASSPRTGINYGYTF. The chain links TRBV7-9 to TRBJ1-2, with 8 positions matching TRBD1. The V segment lost 5 bases and the J segment 1 base; nucleotides outside the gene matches: 6. The germline CDR1 and CDR2 sequences are SEHNR and FQNEAQ (reference sequence). The CDR3 is 15 amino acids.

This clone was counted only a few times. The rearrangement links TRBV6-5 to TRBJ2-7; no clear D gene. From germline, CDR1 is MNHEY and CDR2 SVGAGI. CDR3 length: 13 residues. V was cut by 5 bases and J by 4 bases, with 12 bases left in between. The CDR3 region is CASSLTPKYEQYF. In nucleotides, the CDR3 is TGTGCCAGCAGTCTTACACCAAAATACGAGCAGTACTTC.

This clone was seen a few times. V is TRBV9 and J is TRBJ2-2; D remains ambiguous. Trimming left V 2 bases short and J 9 bases short, with 11 bases between. CDR1 is SGDLS, CDR2 YYNGEE, per germline. CDR3 length: 13 residues. CDR3 residues: CASSVGPSRELFF. The DNA of the CDR3 is TGTGCCAGCAGCGTTGGCCCCTCCCGGGAGCTGTTTTTT. The full variable domain, rest sourced from reference TRBV9 and TRBJ2-2, is DSGVTQTPKHLITATGQRVTLRCSPRSGDLSVYWYQQSLDQGLQFLIQYYNGEERAKGNILERFSAQQFPDLHSELNLSSLELGDSALYFCASSVGPSRELFFGEGSRLTVL.

Notes on this clone: An end of the junction differs from the germline gene, which may be a read error. This chain links TRBV25-1 with TRBJ1-2; TRBD1 agrees at 9 bases. The germline V gene has CDR1 MGHDK and CDR2 SYGVNS. There are 13 residues in the CDR3. The DNA of the CDR3 is TGTGCCAGCAGTGACGGGTACAGGGGGCTTCCTTGCTTC. It is translated as CASSDGYRGLPCF.

The V and J genes are TRBV24-1 and TRBJ2-1; the match to TRBD1 covers 10 bases. Germline CDR1 reads KGHDR; CDR2 reads SFDVKD. V was clipped by 3 bases and J by 0 bases; unmatched bases: 10. The CDR3 contains 19 residues. DNA for the CDR3: TGTGCCACCAGTGATGCCCCGGGACAGGGGACGAGCTCCTACAATGAGCAGTTCTTC. Its protein is CATSDAPGQGTSSYNEQFF.